This TCR beta chain was sequenced for a study of blood T cell repertoires in COVID-19. Study background: Acute and convalescent COVID-19 samples came from the United States, Italy and Spain. Nucleic acid was either cDNA or gDNA, and it came from T cells, B-cell-depleted T cells, or PBMCs.

The CDR3 loop spans 13 amino acids. Unmatched junction bases numbered 4, after V lost 6 bases and J lost 10 bases. Method: immunoSEQ multiplex PCR; TCRdb's copy keeps in-frame clones and lacks some. This table holds just under 65,000 clones, around four fifths found once. This TCR was recovered from a human donor in a cohort sampled during active COVID-19. The source material was peripheral blood. V gene TRBV12-3 or TRBV12-4 combines with J gene TRBJ1-6, with 9 bases matching TRBD1. CDR3 DNA sequence: TGTGCCAGCAGCTGGACAGGGGTGTCACCCCTCCACTTT. Translation: CASSWTGVSPLHF.